The sequence of this T cell receptor beta chain was determined in a study of ipilimumab plus nivolumab after autologous stem cell transplantation. Study-level information: Both relapsed and primary refractory DLBCL were included.

Trimming cost V 4 bases and J 6 bases; bases outside gene matches: 6. Germline V gene sequence: CDR1 SGHNT, CDR2 YYREEE (reference sequence). The CDR3 is 13 residues long. Starting 14 to 28 days after autologous transplant, ipilimumab 1 mg/kg was given. This clone was found many times. Here immunoSEQ multiplex PCR was the method, and the copy in TCRdb shows in-frame clones only, minus some. The data contain approximately 17,000 clones, around 68% of them singletons. This clonotype was obtained from a male donor with diffuse large B-cell lymphoma. Here the sequenced sample was PBMCs, taken in a trial of ipilimumab plus nivolumab as post-transplant consolidation. The chain joins TRBV5-4 to TRBJ2-7, with 8 nucleotides matching TRBD1. In DNA, the CDR3 is TGTGCCAGCAGCCTTCAGGGGGCTATCGAGCAGTACTTC. Its translation: CASSLQGAIEQYF.